Presented here are 9 T cell receptor beta chains from one specimen sequenced in a study of T cell repertoires in cytomegalovirus infection. These TCRs' antigens remain unknown. MiXCR was run by TCRdb on the reads, yielding one entry per CDR3 protein. The repertoire holds 830,000 or so distinct CDR3 sequences, with around a third as singletons. Material: cultured CD8+ T cells from PBMCs, obtained from culture after CMV antigen stimulation. The receptors shown here come from a human donor in good health (CMV status not recorded). Some clones in this sample may be carry-over from other donors' samples.

The chain is built from TRBV28 and TRBJ1-4, with 7 bases lining up with TRBD1. Trimming at V came to 6 bases and at J to 9 bases, leaving 10 bases not matched to a gene. Germline V gives CDR1 MDHEN, CDR2 SYDVKM. The CDR3 runs 14 residues. For the CDR3, the DNA is TGTGCCAGCAGGCGATCAGGGACAGCCAAAAAACTGTTTTTT. The encoded protein is CASRRSGTAKKLFF.

This clonotype has only a few counts. This chain uses TRBV4-2 with TRBJ1-6; TRBD1 aligns across 9 bases. Germline CDR1 reads LGHNA; CDR2 reads YNFKEQ. The CDR3 contains 19 residues. V lost 0 bases to trimming and J lost 6 bases; unmatched junction nucleotides: 12. The CDR3 is CASSQDWWDRAKFNSPLHF. The CDR3 DNA follows: TGTGCCAGCAGCCAAGATTGGTGGGACAGGGCGAAATTTAATTCACCCCTCCACTTT.

CDR3 sequence: CASNGGGPVETQYF. The CDR3 DNA is TGTGCCAGCAACGGCGGGGGGCCGGTAGAGACCCAGTACTTC. This sequence joins TRBV9 and TRBJ2-5; 8 bases match TRBD2. This CDR3 contains 14 residues. CDR1 is SGDLS, CDR2 YYNGEE, per germline. The junction had 8 bases not matched to a gene; V was cut back by 6 bases and J by 4 bases.

The CDR3 sequence is CASRYPGKGGYTF. The CDR3 region has the DNA TGTGCCAGCAGGTACCCCGGGAAGGGGGGCTACACCTTC. The chain couples TRBV12-3 or TRBV12-4 to TRBJ1-2, with D perhaps TRBD1 (5 bases). Between the trimmed V and J ends, which lost 6 bases and 8 bases, there was a span of 16 bases. This CDR3 is built from 13 residues.

The V and J genes are TRBV5-1 and TRBJ2-3; D is perhaps TRBD2 (5 bases). CDR1 and CDR2 (germline): SGHRS, YFSETQ. The CDR3 is made up of 15 amino acids. V was cut by 7 bases and J by 5 bases, with 20 bases left in between. The DNA of the CDR3 is TGCGCCAGCTCTTATCGGCGATGGAGGAAAGATACGCAGTATTTT. Its protein is CASSYRRWRKDTQYF.

Concerning this clonotype itself: This may arise from a read error, as a much more abundant clone is one base away. The V and J genes are TRBV7-9 and TRBJ1-1; 8 positions match TRBD1. This CDR3 region has 16 residues. Germline V lookup: CDR1 SEHNR, CDR2 FQNEAQ (reference sequence). CDR3 DNA sequence: TGTGTCAGCAGCCCAATTCGACAGGGGTGGAACACTGAAGCTTTCTTT. It translates to CVSSPIRQGWNTEAFF.

The DNA of the CDR3 is TGTGCCACCAGCAGAGATCTGAGCAACACCGGGGAGCTGTTTTTT. Translation: CATSRDLSNTGELFF. V and J are TRBV15 and TRBJ2-2; unclear D gene. Germline loops: CDR1 LNHNV, CDR2 YYDKDF (reference sequence). CDR3 length equals 15 residues. V dropped 0 bases and J dropped 2 bases, with 7 bases sitting between them.

J is TRBJ1-2 and V is TRBV28; D possibly corresponds to TRBD1 (5 bases). V lost 6 bases and J 3 bases, leaving 14 bases between the germline ends. The CDR3 is 14 residues long. Germline-derived CDR1 and CDR2 are MDHEN and SYDVKM. CDR3 in amino acids: CASRNRDLYYGYTF. CDR3 nucleotides: TGTGCCAGCAGAAACCGGGACCTATACTATGGCTACACCTTC.

This clonotype was detected a few times. The rearrangement links TRBV7-6 to TRBJ2-3; TRBD2 aligns across 9 bases. Trimming cost V 5 bases and J 2 bases; bases outside gene matches: 14. The CDR3 loop spans 18 amino acids. Germline V CDR1 and CDR2: SGHVS, FNYEAQ. CDR3 protein: CASSLTALAGAHTDTQYF. In nucleotides, the CDR3 is TGTGCCAGCAGCCTCACAGCCTTAGCGGGGGCACACACAGATACGCAGTATTTT.